The 3 T cell receptor beta chains presented below share a single source sample, sequenced in a study of blood T cell repertoires in COVID-19 (TCRdb year 2020). Library preparation was by the immunoSEQ multiplex PCR assay. As stored in TCRdb, this immuneACCESS dataset retains in-frame rearrangements with V and J assigned. A fraction of the clones does not appear; measured against another copy, unresolved V genes explain less than half of the discrepancy, and the remainder lacks a known reason. The sample yields 170,000 or so clones; approximately 80% were counted once. The ten largest clones capture less than 3.5% of the sample. Material: peripheral blood. The receptors were gathered from a woman aged 55-69 years with acute or convalescent COVID-19.

This clone was observed a single time. The V gene is TRBV5-1, the J gene TRBJ2-5, with 7 nucleotides matching TRBD1. Germline CDR1 and CDR2: SGHRS and YFSETQ. The length of the CDR3 is 17 residues. V gave up 0 bases and J gave up 0 bases; unmatched junction bases: 8. CDR3 nucleotides: TGCGCCAGCAGCTTGGGCGGACAGGAGCTCTACCAAGAGACCCAGTACTTC. Amino acids: CASSLGGQELYQETQYF.

The V and J genes are TRBV5-6 and TRBJ1-4, with 7 bases fitting TRBD1. This CDR3 is built from 16 residues. The germline gives CDR1 SGHDT, CDR2 YYEEEE. J was trimmed by 2 bases and V by 6 bases; bases with no gene match: 10. CDR3 protein: CASIHTTGRTNEKLFF. The CDR3, as DNA: TGTGCCAGCATCCATACGACAGGGAGGACTAATGAAAAACTGTTTTTT.

CDR3 in DNA: TGTGCCACCAGTGATTCCCCTTCTCCCGAGCAGTTCTTC. This encodes CATSDSPSPEQFF. The V call is TRBV24-1, the J call TRBJ2-1; unclear D gene. Trimming left V 2 bases short and J 10 bases short, with 11 bases between. The CDR3 is 13 amino acids. The germline V gene has CDR1 KGHDR and CDR2 SFDVKD.